This T cell receptor beta chain was captured by sequencing in a study of blood T cell repertoires in COVID-19. Study-level background: The analysed material was cDNA or gDNA that came from T cells, B-cell-depleted T cells, or PBMCs.

The V and J ends lost 0 bases and 5 bases, in that order; junction bases with no gene match: 3. This CDR3 comprises 15 residues. Germline V gene sequence: CDR1 KGHSH, CDR2 LQKENI. During the 2 weeks before they entered the study, exposed participants had met someone with a PCR-confirmed or clinician-diagnosed COVID-19 case. The repertoire was sequenced with immunoSEQ multiplex PCR; TCRdb's copy has only in-frame clones and lacks some. This sample carries 200,000 to 250,000 clones, 75% to 90% of them seen once, and the ten largest clones take over 0.75%. The receptor comes from a man aged 50-60 years who had been exposed to COVID-19. Sequencing was carried out using PBMCs or T cells enriched from blood (not recorded which). This chain uses TRBV18 with TRBJ1-5, with 8 bases aligning to TRBD1. This chain's CDR3 is CASSPPTGADQPQHF. For the CDR3, the DNA is TGTGCCAGCTCACCACCGACAGGGGCTGATCAGCCCCAGCATTTT.